The 23 T cell receptor beta chains reported below all come from one sample, sequenced in a study of early T cells in non-severe SARS-CoV-2 infection. Via MiXCR, TCRdb re-called the 5' RACE reads, giving one row per CDR3 protein. The sample carries tens of thousands of distinct CDR3 sequences, more than 10% recorded once. Sequenced material: whole blood, taken at baseline. Source of these receptors: an adult who was a healthcare worker with PCR-confirmed SARS-CoV-2 infection or an uninfected control (not recorded which). The donor label of this sample is uncertain.

The chain employs TRBV20-1 and TRBJ2-1, with TRBD1 matching over 7 bases. CDR1 DFQATT and CDR2 SNEGSKA come from the germline V gene (reference sequence). The CDR3 spans 12 residues. V lost 6 bases, J lost 5 bases, and 4 bases stayed unmatched. CDR3 residues: CSAGTENNEQFF. CDR3 DNA: TGCAGTGCCGGGACAGAGAACAATGAGCAGTTCTTC.

This clonotype was seen ten or more times. This chain links TRBV18 with TRBJ1-3; no reliable D call. V was shortened by 2 bases and J by 0 bases, with 5 bases between the two germline ends. This CDR3 is 14 amino acids long. CDR1 and CDR2 (germline): KGHSH, LQKENI. CDR3 coding DNA: TGTGCCAGCTCACCAAATAGCTCTGGAAACACCATATATTTT. Its translation is CASSPNSSGNTIYF.

This clonotype was recorded at least ten times. V and J are TRBV2 and TRBJ2-2; TRBD1 matches 8 bases. The CDR3 consists of 13 residues. Germline lookup yields CDR1 SNHLY and CDR2 FYNNEI. V shed 11 bases, J shed 4 bases, and the junction held 6 bases outside the gene matches. The DNA of the CDR3 is TGTGCCGGGAGAGACAGGGGCACCGGGGAGCTGTTTTTT. Translation: CAGRDRGTGELFF.

The gene calls are TRBV19 and TRBJ2-4; 10 bases are a match to TRBD1. Germline assignment: CDR1 LNHDA and CDR2 SQIVND (reference sequence). The trim removed 3 bases at V and 7 bases at J, leaving 9 bases unmatched. The CDR3 spans 16 residues. CDR3 protein: CASSIDPGTGANIQYF. The CDR3 region has the DNA TGTGCCAGTAGTATCGATCCCGGGACAGGGGCCAACATTCAGTACTTC. Together with reference TRBV19 and TRBJ2-4, the CDR3 gives the full variable domain: DGGITQSPKYLFRKEGQNVTLSCEQNLNHDAMYWYRQDPGQGLRLIYYSQIVNDFQKGDIAEGYSVSREKKESFPLTVTSAQKNPTAFYLCASSIDPGTGANIQYFGAGTRLSVL.

This chain links TRBV3-1 with TRBJ2-2; the D gene is possibly TRBD1 (5 bases). V was trimmed by 4 bases and J by 0 bases, leaving 12 bases between them. This CDR3 comprises 16 residues. CDR1 is LGHDT, CDR2 YNNKEL, per germline (reference sequence). This CDR3 is CASSPGPSPNTGELFF. The CDR3 nucleotides are TGTGCCAGCAGCCCAGGGCCCTCGCCGAACACCGGGGAGCTGTTTTTT.

This clonotype was seen a few times. CDR3 in amino acids: CSARTVQETQYF. The CDR3 DNA is TGCAGTGCTCGGACAGTTCAAGAGACCCAGTACTTC. V is TRBV20-1 and J is TRBJ2-5, with D possibly matching TRBD1 (6 bases). Trimming stripped 5 bases from V and 2 bases from J, with 9 bases between. This CDR3 contains 12 residues. Germline V lookup: CDR1 DFQATT, CDR2 SNEGSKA (reference sequence).

The J gene is TRBJ2-3, the V gene TRBV6-6; 11 nucleotides match TRBD2. J was trimmed by 0 bases and V by 2 bases; bases with no gene match: 4. CDR1 is MNHNY and CDR2 is SVGAGI in the germline V gene (reference sequence). The CDR3 totals 17 residues. CDR3 DNA sequence: TGTGCCAGCAGTTACGTTCTAGCGGGGGGCAGCACAGATACGCAGTATTTT. It specifies CASSYVLAGGSTDTQYF.

The chain uses TRBV7-9 and TRBJ2-2; TRBD1 aligns across 7 bases. The CDR3 loop spans 13 amino acids. V lost 5 bases to trimming and J lost 7 bases; unmatched junction nucleotides: 4. The germline CDR1 and CDR2 sequences are SEHNR and FQNEAQ (reference sequence). The CDR3 here is CASSRDSHGELFF. The CDR3 DNA reads as TGTGCCAGCAGCCGGGACAGCCACGGGGAGCTGTTTTTT.

This clonotype was counted only a few times. V is TRBV5-1 and J is TRBJ1-1, with D perhaps matching TRBD1 (6 bases). The germline V and J ends were trimmed by 3 bases and 4 bases, with 13 bases remaining between them. Germline V gives CDR1 SGHRS, CDR2 YFSETQ. The CDR3 contains 14 residues. Written as DNA, the CDR3 is TGCGCCAGCAGCTCCAACGGGGGGGCCACTGAAGCTTTCTTT. Translating gives CASSSNGGATEAFF.

The chain uses TRBV14 and TRBJ1-1; a weak D match, TRBD1 (5 bases). The CDR3 runs to 14 residues. The V gene lost 4 bases and the J gene lost 4 bases, with 13 bases spanning the gap. CDR1 SGHDN and CDR2 FVKESK come from the germline V gene. In DNA, the CDR3 is TGTGCCAGCAGCCGGACCGTAGGGGTCACTGAAGCTTTCTTT. It codes for CASSRTVGVTEAFF.

This clonotype came up a few times. This chain joins TRBV7-8 and TRBJ2-5; no firm D call. The V end lost 4 bases, the J end lost 3 bases, and 3 bases lay between the germline ends. Germline CDR1 is SGHVS and CDR2 is FQNEAQ. The CDR3 is 11 amino acids. DNA of the CDR3: TGTGCCAGCAGCTCTGAAGAGACCCAGTACTTC. Translating it yields CASSSEETQYF.

This chain joins TRBV30 and TRBJ1-2; possibly TRBD1 for D (5 bases). Deletions cut 1 base from V and 6 bases from J, with 15 bases between. This CDR3 comprises 14 residues. The germline CDR1 and CDR2 sequences are GTSNPN and SVGIG (reference sequence). CDR3 sequence (DNA): TGTGCCTGGAGTGGGGACCAGGGCATCGATGGCTACACCTTC. Amino acid sequence: CAWSGDQGIDGYTF.

This clonotype was recorded many times. The gene calls are TRBV3-1 and TRBJ2-4; D call uncertain. V lost 0 bases and J 1 base, leaving 13 bases between the germline ends. Germline V lookup: CDR1 LGHDT, CDR2 YNNKEL (reference sequence). The CDR3 has 17 residues. This CDR3 is CASSQDQWVGAKNIQYF. The CDR3 DNA sequence: TGTGCCAGCAGCCAAGATCAGTGGGTAGGGGCCAAAAACATTCAGTACTTC.

A few counts support this clonotype. This chain links TRBV10-1 with TRBJ1-1, with D possibly TRBD1 on 6 matching bases. V lost 2 bases to trimming and J lost 10 bases, with 14 bases between them. The CDR3 is made up of 13 amino acids. CDR1 and CDR2 (germline): WNHNN, SYGVQD (reference sequence). The CDR3 DNA reads TGCGCCAGCAGTGAGAATCGGGGGCTTCGAGCTTTCTTT. It translates to CASSENRGLRAFF.

This clonotype turned up a few times. The CDR3 reads CASSLSSGGSAETQYF. Here the CDR3 DNA reads TGTGCCAGCAGCTTATCGAGCGGCGGCTCAGCAGAGACCCAGTACTTC. The chain links TRBV7-9 to TRBJ2-5; D is possibly TRBD2 (5 bases). Germline V gene sequence: CDR1 SEHNR, CDR2 FQNEAQ (reference sequence). This CDR3 is built from 16 residues. Trimming left V 2 bases short and J 4 bases short, with 17 bases between.

The rearrangement links TRBV29-1 to TRBJ1-2; D is perhaps TRBD1 (6 bases). Trimming cost V 7 bases and J 3 bases, with 15 bases left between them. CDR3 length: 13 amino acids. Germline V lookup: CDR1 SQVTM, CDR2 ANQGSEA. The chain's CDR3 is CSARQGPYYGYTF. The CDR3 DNA reads TGCAGCGCCCGGCAGGGGCCCTACTATGGCTACACCTTC. Full variable domain (remainder filled in from reference TRBV29-1 and TRBJ1-2): SAVISQKPSRDICQRGTSLTIQCQVDSQVTMMFWYRQQPGQSLTLIATANQGSEATYESGFVIDKFPISRPNLTFSTLTVSNMSPEDSSIYLCSARQGPYYGYTFGSGTRLTVV.

The chain joins TRBV12-3 or TRBV12-4 to TRBJ2-3; D gene ambiguous. Trimming took off 6 bases at V and 3 bases at J, with 10 bases between the two ends. The CDR3 loop spans 13 amino acids. In DNA, the CDR3 is TGTGCCAGCAGCCGCGAAGTGACAGATACGCAGTATTTT. Protein sequence: CASSREVTDTQYF.

This chain uses TRBV11-2 with TRBJ2-5; 11 bases align to TRBD2. After removal of 4 bases from V and 3 bases from J, the junction contained 4 bases not matched to a gene. This CDR3 is built from 15 residues. Looked up from germline, CDR1 is SGHAT and CDR2 is FQNNGV. The CDR3 is CASSSPGLAEETQYF. The CDR3 DNA is TGTGCCAGCAGCTCACCGGGACTAGCGGAAGAGACCCAGTACTTC.

The V and J genes are TRBV20-1 and TRBJ1-6; D not resolved. This CDR3 is 16 amino acids long. Germline V CDR1 and CDR2: DFQATT, SNEGSKA (reference sequence). Between the trimmed V and J ends, which lost 0 bases and 0 bases, there was a span of 9 bases. The CDR3 reads CSARDGGSSYNSPLHF. DNA for the CDR3: TGCAGTGCTAGAGATGGCGGATCCTCCTATAATTCACCCCTCCACTTT.

There are a few counts of this clonotype. The gene calls are TRBV6-6 and TRBJ1-1, with D hard to call. The CDR3 length is 14 residues. V lost 6 bases to trimming and J lost 4 bases, with 15 bases between them. Looked up from germline, CDR1 is MNHNY and CDR2 is SVGAGI (reference sequence). The CDR3 sequence is CASSAPKGPTEAFF. For the CDR3, the DNA is TGTGCCAGCAGCGCCCCGAAGGGTCCCACTGAAGCTTTCTTT.

CDR3 sequence (DNA): TGTGCCAGCAGCAGGGAGTACAGGGATACGCAGTATTTT. Its protein is CASSREYRDTQYF. This chain joins TRBV7-2 and TRBJ2-3; D is possibly TRBD1 or TRBD2 (5 bases each). The germline V gene has CDR1 SGHTA and CDR2 FQGNSA. The V end lost 5 bases, the J end lost 6 bases, and 12 bases lay between the germline ends. CDR3 length equals 13 residues.

The V and J genes are TRBV5-4 and TRBJ2-1; 8 bases align to TRBD2. This CDR3 is built from 16 residues. Germline CDR1 and CDR2: SGHNT and YYREEE (reference sequence). V dropped 4 bases and J dropped 8; count of bases not matched to a gene: 14. The CDR3 is CASSPPTGGPVYEQFF. The DNA of the CDR3 is TGTGCCAGCAGCCCTCCGACGGGGGGGCCAGTCTATGAGCAGTTCTTC.

This clonotype came up a few times. The chain employs TRBV5-1 and TRBJ2-6; D gene ambiguous. Germline values: CDR1 SGHRS, CDR2 YFSETQ. V lost 4 bases and J 0 bases, leaving 5 bases between the germline ends. The CDR3 has 14 residues. The CDR3 DNA is TGCGCCAGCAGCCAGAGCTCTGGGGCCAACGTCCTGACTTTC. Translating it yields CASSQSSGANVLTF.